These 26 T cell receptor beta chains originate from one sample sequenced in a study of glioma-infiltrating T cells after dendritic cell vaccination. Sample time point: after dendritic cell vaccination, including at tumor progression/relapse. Profiling relied on immunoSEQ multiplex PCR, and the TCRdb table lists in-frame clones only, not all of them. The table has roughly 100,000 clones, roughly four fifths seen once. The source material was blood, sampled after dendritic cell vaccination. The receptors originated from a human donor with glioblastoma.

CDR3 residues: CASSSLPVSGNTIYF. CDR3 in DNA: TGTGCCAGCAGCTCCCTTCCCGTCTCTGGAAACACCATATATTTT. The chain couples TRBV5-6 to TRBJ1-3, with unresolved D. V dropped 3 bases and J dropped 0 bases, with 10 bases sitting between them. Looked up from germline, CDR1 is SGHDT and CDR2 is YYEEEE. The CDR3 has 15 amino acids.

The gene calls are TRBV2 and TRBJ1-5; the D gene is possibly TRBD1 (6 bases). Germline CDR1 is SNHLY and CDR2 is FYNNEI. Trimming left V 3 bases short and J 6 bases short, with 18 bases between. The CDR3 covers 16 residues. The CDR3 here is CASSEESTLDSQPQHF. The CDR3 coding sequence is TGTGCCAGCAGTGAGGAGTCTACCCTGGACAGTCAGCCCCAGCATTTT.

The V call is TRBV6-1, the J call TRBJ1-2; D remains unclear. This CDR3 has 12 amino acids. Trimming shortened V by 2 bases and J by 13 bases, and 14 bases separated the two germline ends. Germline V gene sequence: CDR1 MNHNS, CDR2 SASEGT. Here the CDR3 DNA reads TGTGCCAGCAGTGAATCCCAGAGACTCGCCACCTTC. It encodes CASSESQRLATF.

This chain links TRBV7-3 with TRBJ2-5, with a weak D call TRBD2 (5 bases). Germline CDR1 reads SGHTA; CDR2 reads FQGTGA. This CDR3 has 16 residues. Trimming removed 0 bases from V and 1 base from J, with 12 bases in between. The CDR3 DNA is TGTGCCAGCAGCTTAACAGTCGGGATCCCCCAAGAGACCCAGTACTTC. Protein product: CASSLTVGIPQETQYF.

This clone was counted between two and nine times. The chain has TRBV5-1 and TRBJ1-3, with a tentative D call TRBD1 (6 bases). Trimming pared 4 bases from V and 0 bases from J, leaving 14 bases between. This CDR3 has 16 residues. Germline V gene lookup returns CDR1 SGHRS and CDR2 YFSETQ. CDR3: CASSTGTPSSGNTIYF. DNA of the CDR3: TGCGCCAGCAGCACCGGGACACCGAGCTCTGGAAACACCATATATTTT.

The chain links TRBV7-9 to TRBJ1-2, with 8 nucleotides matching TRBD1. Germline CDR1 SEHNR, CDR2 FQNEAQ (reference sequence). With V trimmed by 3 bases and J by 7 bases, 10 bases remained unmatched. The CDR3 contains 15 residues. The CDR3 DNA follows: TGTGCCAGCAGCTTCCCACTGATGGACAGGGCTGGCTACACCTTC. The encoded protein is CASSFPLMDRAGYTF.

This chain links TRBV5-1 with TRBJ1-1, with D possibly TRBD1 on 5 matching bases. The CDR3 loop spans 12 amino acids. Germline V gene data show CDR1 as SGHRS and CDR2 as YFSETQ. V was shortened by 4 bases and J by 5 bases, with 9 bases between the two germline ends. DNA of the CDR3: TGCGCCAGCAGCATTCAGGGAACTGAAGCTTTCTTT. Amino acids: CASSIQGTEAFF.

The chain couples TRBV6-1 to TRBJ2-7; D remains ambiguous. V was shortened by 4 bases and J by 6 bases, with 10 bases between the two germline ends. The CDR3 totals 12 residues. The germline V gene has CDR1 MNHNS and CDR2 SASEGT. The CDR3 is CASSVRPSEQYF. The CDR3 coding sequence is TGTGCCAGCAGTGTACGCCCCAGCGAGCAGTACTTC.

The V call is TRBV30, the J call TRBJ1-1; the D gene is possibly TRBD1 (6 bases). Germline lookup yields CDR1 GTSNPN and CDR2 SVGIG (reference sequence). The CDR3 contains 11 residues. Trimming pared 7 bases from V and 10 bases from J, leaving 16 bases between. CDR3: CAYRQAGIAFF. In DNA form, the CDR3 reads TGTGCCTACAGACAGGCCGGGATAGCTTTCTTT.

The CDR3 coding sequence is TGTGCCGGCTCCGGGACAGGGGGCATGAGCAATGAAAAACTGTTTTTT. It specifies CAGSGTGGMSNEKLFF. J is TRBJ1-4 and V is TRBV7-9; 12 bases map to TRBD1. This CDR3 has 16 residues. Germline V gives CDR1 SEHNR, CDR2 FQNEAQ (reference sequence). V gave up 11 bases and J gave up 5 bases; unmatched junction bases: 12.

In this sample, this clone turned up once. This rearrangement joins TRBV5-6 to TRBJ1-1; no definite D call. The germline V gene encodes CDR1 SGHDT and CDR2 YYEEEE. Trimming removed 4 bases at V and 3 bases at J, with 10 bases between. The CDR3 runs 13 residues. This CDR3 is CASSSGYHTEAFF. For the CDR3, the DNA is TGTGCCAGCAGCAGCGGGTATCACACTGAAGCTTTCTTT.

V and J are TRBV5-1 and TRBJ2-7; D is ambiguous. The germline CDR1 and CDR2 sequences are SGHRS and YFSETQ. The CDR3 has 14 residues. V lost 4 bases, J lost 5 bases, and 16 bases lay in between. DNA of the CDR3: TGCGCCAGCAGCAGAGGCTCCTACGTCGACGAGCAGTACTTC. Translated, it gives CASSRGSYVDEQYF.

This chain connects TRBV5-1 to TRBJ1-4; TRBD1 matches at 8 bases. Germline V gene lookup returns CDR1 SGHRS and CDR2 YFSETQ. The CDR3 is 13 residues long. J gave up 3 bases and V 7 bases, and 2 bases lay outside the gene matches. The CDR3 DNA sequence: TGCGCCAGCCAGGGGGCGGCTAATGAAAAACTGTTTTTT. Amino acid sequence: CASQGAANEKLFF.

V gene TRBV27 combines with J gene TRBJ1-2, with D maybe TRBD1 (6 bases). CDR1 MNHEY and CDR2 SMNVEV come from the germline V gene (reference sequence). The V and J ends lost 8 bases and 3 bases respectively, with 13 bases between them. The CDR3 is 13 residues long. This CDR3 reads CASGHGGDYGYTF. CDR3 DNA sequence: TGTGCCAGCGGGCATGGGGGCGACTATGGCTACACCTTC.

The CDR3 nucleotides read TGCGCCAGCAGCCGACCAGACCAGGCCACTGAAGCTTTCTTT. This gives the protein CASSRPDQATEAFF. The V call is TRBV4-1, the J call TRBJ1-1; no clear D. V lost 4 bases to trimming and J lost 4 bases, with 13 bases between them. In germline, CDR1 is MGHRA, CDR2 YSYEKL. The CDR3 has 14 amino acids.

This clone showed up just a few times. The J gene is TRBJ1-1, the V gene TRBV9; D unresolved. V was shortened by 1 base and J by 4 bases, with 11 bases between the two germline ends. Germline V gives CDR1 SGDLS, CDR2 YYNGEE. The CDR3 spans 14 residues. CDR3 bases: TGTGCCAGCAGCGTATCGGTGGAGGGCACTGAAGCTTTCTTT. Amino acids: CASSVSVEGTEAFF.

CDR3 nucleotide sequence: TGTGCCAGCACCGAGGGAGGGGATTGGACTGAAGCTTTCTTT. It codes for CASTEGGDWTEAFF. The V gene is TRBV6-1, the J gene TRBJ1-1, with TRBD1 as a possible D gene (5 bases). Germline values: CDR1 MNHNS, CDR2 SASEGT. The germline V and J ends were trimmed by 7 bases and 5 bases, with 17 bases remaining between them. This CDR3 has 14 amino acids.

This chain joins TRBV5-1 and TRBJ1-3; no firm D call. The germline CDR1 and CDR2 sequences are SGHRS and YFSETQ. This CDR3 spans 13 amino acids. Trimming removed 2 bases from V and 4 bases from J, with 7 bases in between. CDR3 sequence (DNA): TGCGCCAGCAGCTTTAGTCAAGGAAACACCATATATTTT. This codes for CASSFSQGNTIYF.

The chain couples TRBV29-1 to TRBJ2-7; 8 nucleotides match TRBD1. This CDR3 contains 11 residues. CDR1 SQVTM and CDR2 ANQGSEA come from the germline V gene. Trimming took 7 bases from V and 5 from J; bases not matched to a gene: 4. The CDR3 DNA follows: TGCAGCGCCAAGACAGGGGACGAGCAGTACTTC. Protein: CSAKTGDEQYF.

For the CDR3, the DNA is TGTGCCAGCAGGCCTAGTTTGAATACGCAGTATTTT. It translates to CASRPSLNTQYF. This sequence joins TRBV4-2 and TRBJ2-3, with no clear D. V was shortened by 6 bases and J by 7 bases, with 11 bases between the two germline ends. The CDR3 is 12 amino acids. Per the germline V gene, CDR1 is LGHNA and CDR2 is YNFKEQ.

The chain combines TRBV19 with TRBJ1-1, with D possibly TRBD1 on 5 matching bases. From germline, CDR1 is LNHDA and CDR2 SQIVND (reference sequence). This CDR3 contains 13 residues. V lost 7 bases to trimming and J lost 3 bases, with 12 bases between them. The CDR3 loop is CASTGNWDTEAFF. CDR3 in DNA: TGTGCCAGTACAGGGAATTGGGACACTGAAGCTTTCTTT.

The chain links TRBV6-1 to TRBJ1-4; 12 nucleotides match TRBD1. CDR1 MNHNS and CDR2 SASEGT come from the germline V gene. The CDR3 sequence is 15 residues long. The V and J ends lost 6 bases and 6 bases, in that order; junction bases with no gene match: 5. CDR3 loop: CASSRDRGRDEKLFF. In nucleotides, the CDR3 is TGTGCCAGCAGCAGGGACAGGGGGCGGGATGAAAAACTGTTTTTT.

This clone was recorded only once. The chain is built from TRBV19 and TRBJ1-5; tentative D call: TRBD1 (5 bases). Trimming cost V 5 bases and J 6 bases, with 17 bases left between them. Germline CDR1 reads LNHDA; CDR2 reads SQIVND (reference sequence). CDR3 length: 15 amino acids. The DNA of the CDR3 is TGTGCCAGTAGTCAAGCCGGCAGGGAGGGTCAGCCCCAGCATTTT. The encoded protein is CASSQAGREGQPQHF.

The CDR3 is CASSTGWENTEAFF. CDR3 coding DNA: TGTGCCAGCAGTACAGGGTGGGAGAACACTGAAGCTTTCTTT. This rearrangement joins TRBV5-4 to TRBJ1-1, with D tentatively TRBD1 (6 bases). The V end was cut by 5 bases, the J end by 1 base, with 12 bases between. The germline CDR1 and CDR2 sequences are SGHNT and YYREEE (reference sequence). CDR3 length equals 14 residues.

The chain joins TRBV4-1 to TRBJ1-4; TRBD1 matches 9 bases. V shed 4 bases, J shed 8 bases, and the junction held 14 bases outside the gene matches. The germline V gene encodes CDR1 MGHRA and CDR2 YSYEKL. This CDR3 spans 17 amino acids. CDR3 sequence (DNA): TGCGCCAGCAGCCCCGAAAGAGGAACAGGGGGCAGAGAAAAACTGTTTTTT. Its translation: CASSPERGTGGREKLFF.

The CDR3 reads CASSQVAGVNSPLHF. CDR3 coding DNA: TGTGCCAGCAGCCAAGTGGCAGGGGTTAATTCACCCCTCCACTTT. The chain has TRBV14 and TRBJ1-6; D may be TRBD1 (6 bases). The CDR3 consists of 15 residues. Germline V lookup: CDR1 SGHDN, CDR2 FVKESK. Trimming removed 1 base at V and 6 bases at J, with 10 bases between. The full variable domain, rest sourced from reference TRBV14 and TRBJ1-6, is EAGVTQFPSHSVIEKGQTVTLRCDPISGHDNLYWYRRVMGKEIKFLLHFVKESKQDESGMPNNRFLAERTGGTYSTLKVQPAELEDSGVYFCASSQVAGVNSPLHFGNGTRLTVT.